These 20 T cell receptor beta chains originate from one sample sequenced in a study of blood T cell repertoires in COVID-19. Profiling relied on immunoSEQ multiplex PCR, and the TCRdb table lists in-frame clones only, not all of them. The repertoire has 140,000 to 150,000 clones, 85% to 90% of them found once; the top ten carry around 2.9%. Input material: peripheral blood. These receptors originate from a woman aged 60-75 years with active COVID-19.

The chain recombines TRBV30 with TRBJ1-2; TRBD1 agrees at 9 bases. This CDR3 is built from 15 residues. V shed 2 bases, J shed 0 bases, and the junction held 4 bases outside the gene matches. CDR1 GTSNPN and CDR2 SVGIG come from the germline V gene (reference sequence). The DNA of the CDR3 is TGTGCCTGGAGTCGGGACAGGGAAACTAACTATGGCTACACCTTC. Translation gives CAWSRDRETNYGYTF.

This clone appeared a single time. The chain joins TRBV7-9 to TRBJ1-2; TRBD1 is a possible D gene (5 bases). Trimming shortened V by 0 bases and J by 8 bases, and 16 bases separated the two germline ends. Germline-derived CDR1 and CDR2 are SEHNR and FQNEAQ (reference sequence). The CDR3 loop spans 15 amino acids. CDR3: CASSLANRIPEGYTF. DNA of the CDR3: TGTGCCAGCAGCTTAGCGAACAGGATCCCTGAAGGCTACACCTTC.

The genes are TRBV19 and TRBJ1-5; TRBD1 might be the D (6 bases). V dropped 4 bases and J dropped 6 bases, with 10 bases sitting between them. Germline assignment: CDR1 LNHDA and CDR2 SQIVND (reference sequence). CDR3 length equals 13 residues. The CDR3 protein is CASSNRDPQPQHF. The CDR3 nucleotides are TGTGCCAGTAGTAACAGGGACCCTCAGCCCCAGCATTTT.

The chain employs TRBV27 and TRBJ2-7; 10 bases fit TRBD1. Germline loops: CDR1 MNHEY, CDR2 SMNVEV (reference sequence). The CDR3 runs to 18 residues. Germline trimming cut 0 bases from V and 3 bases from J; bases unmatched to any gene: 11. The CDR3 DNA reads TGTGCCAGCAGTTTATCGCCGTTTTTGACAGGGGGCGACTACGAGCAGTACTTC. It yields the protein CASSLSPFLTGGDYEQYF.

The rearrangement links TRBV18 to TRBJ2-2, with 7 bases matching TRBD1. The germline V gene encodes CDR1 KGHSH and CDR2 LQKENI. Trimming cost V 0 bases and J 6 bases; bases outside gene matches: 7. The CDR3 contains 16 residues. The CDR3 protein is CASSPPATGMAGELFF. Written as DNA, the CDR3 is TGTGCCAGCTCACCACCTGCGACAGGGATGGCCGGGGAGCTGTTTTTT. Using reference TRBV18 and TRBJ2-2 for the parts outside the CDR3, the full variable domain is NAGVMQNPRHLVRRRGQEARLRCSPMKGHSHVYWYRQLPEEGLKFMVYLQKENIIDESGMPKERFSAEFPKEGPSILRIQQVVRGDSAAYFCASSPPATGMAGELFFGEGSRLTVL.

The chain couples TRBV10-3 to TRBJ2-7; a weak D match, TRBD1 (6 bases). The germline gives CDR1 ENHRY, CDR2 SYGVKD. Trimming took off 3 bases at V and 3 bases at J, with 12 bases between the two ends. There are 14 residues in the CDR3. The chain's CDR3 is CAISEEGRGYEQYF. DNA for the CDR3: TGTGCCATCAGTGAAGAGGGCAGGGGCTACGAGCAGTACTTC.

The CDR3 region has the DNA TGTGCCAGCAGCTTCATAGGGAGTTCCTACGAGCAGTACTTC. Protein product: CASSFIGSSYEQYF. The chain couples TRBV5-5 to TRBJ2-7, with a weak D call TRBD2 (5 bases). The ends were cut back, 2 bases at V and 1 base at J, with 10 bases in the middle. Germline V gene lookup returns CDR1 SGHKS and CDR2 YYEKEE (reference sequence). The CDR3 has 14 amino acids.

This clone was detected only once. The rearrangement joins TRBV5-1 to TRBJ2-3, with 9 nucleotides matching TRBD1. V was pared by 3 bases and J by 5 bases, with 7 bases of the junction left unmatched. The germline CDR1 and CDR2 sequences are SGHRS and YFSETQ. The CDR3 is 15 residues long. Here the CDR3 DNA reads TGCGCCAGCAGCTCGGGACAGGGTTGGGGAGATACGCAGTATTTT. The encoded protein is CASSSGQGWGDTQYF.

This clone is a singleton in its sample. The chain combines TRBV2 with TRBJ1-5; tentatively, D is TRBD1 (5 bases). Looked up from germline, CDR1 is SNHLY and CDR2 is FYNNEI. There are 14 residues in the CDR3. Trimming stripped 4 bases from V and 7 bases from J, with 14 bases between. The CDR3 spells CASSVRQGGQPQHF. DNA of the CDR3: TGTGCCAGCAGTGTGCGGCAGGGAGGCCAGCCCCAGCATTTT.

The chain carries TRBV18 and TRBJ1-3; 7 bases agree with TRBD1. CDR3 length: 14 residues. Germline CDR1 reads KGHSH; CDR2 reads LQKENI. Losses at the gene ends were 4 bases for V and 2 bases for J; bases not matched to a gene: 2. The CDR3 loop reads CASSRDSTGNTIYF. In nucleotides, the CDR3 is TGTGCCAGCTCACGGGACAGTACTGGAAACACCATATATTTT. The variable domain in full, completed from reference TRBV18 and TRBJ1-3, reads NAGVMQNPRHLVRRRGQEARLRCSPMKGHSHVYWYRQLPEEGLKFMVYLQKENIIDESGMPKERFSAEFPKEGPSILRIQQVVRGDSAAYFCASSRDSTGNTIYFGEGSWLTVV.

The rearrangement uses TRBV19 and TRBJ2-5, with D perhaps TRBD1 (6 bases). With the DNA end fitting TRBJ2-7 better, the J assignment may be wrong. CDR1 is LNHDA and CDR2 is SQIVND in the germline V gene (reference sequence). CDR3 length: 16 residues. CDR3 bases: TGTGCCAGTAGTATCGGGCTGGGGGCGTCCCTCTACGAGCAGTACTTC. Translated, it gives CASSIGLGASLYEQYF.

This sequence joins TRBV4-2 and TRBJ2-1; the D is unclear. The germline V gene encodes CDR1 LGHNA and CDR2 YNFKEQ. The CDR3 is made up of 13 amino acids. V lost 6 bases and J lost 8, with 14 bases in between. CDR3 sequence: CASRTTLGDEQFF. CDR3 nucleotides: TGTGCCAGCAGGACCACACTGGGCGATGAGCAGTTCTTC.

The rearrangement uses TRBV18 and TRBJ2-6; D is perhaps TRBD1 (5 bases). CDR3 size: 17 residues. Germline CDR1 is KGHSH and CDR2 is LQKENI. V lost 2 bases and J 2 bases, leaving 13 bases between the germline ends. CDR3: CASSPEIRVTGANVLTF. The CDR3 bases are TGTGCCAGCTCACCAGAGATCAGGGTCACTGGGGCCAACGTCCTGACTTTC.

The V call is TRBV28, the J call TRBJ2-4, with a tentative D call TRBD1 (6 bases). Trimming took 4 bases from V and 0 from J, leaving 13 bases between them. The CDR3 contains 16 residues. The germline CDR1 and CDR2 sequences are MDHEN and SYDVKM. CDR3 sequence (DNA): TGTGCCAGCAGTTACGTGGACAGTGTAGCCAAAAACATTCAGTACTTC. Protein product: CASSYVDSVAKNIQYF.

The chain carries TRBV28 and TRBJ1-1; D perhaps matches TRBD1 (6 bases). Trimming stripped 5 bases from V and 6 bases from J, with 13 bases between. Germline CDR1 MDHEN, CDR2 SYDVKM. The CDR3 spans 13 residues. CDR3 DNA: TGTGCCAGCAGTCTGACAGGCGGTGCTGAAGCTTTCTTT. Amino acids: CASSLTGGAEAFF.

The chain uses TRBV24-1 and TRBJ2-5, with a weak D call TRBD1 (6 bases). CDR3 length: 15 amino acids. Germline V gene lookup returns CDR1 KGHDR and CDR2 SFDVKD. V was trimmed by 2 bases and J by 4 bases, leaving 13 bases between them. The CDR3 DNA reads as TGTGCCACCAGTGATTCTCACAGGGCTGGAGAGACCCAGTACTTC. This gives the protein CATSDSHRAGETQYF.

The chain carries TRBV30 and TRBJ2-5; 7 nucleotides agree with TRBD2. The CDR3 is 16 residues long. J lost 4 bases, V lost 0 bases, and 11 bases had no gene match. The germline V gene has CDR1 GTSNPN and CDR2 SVGIG (reference sequence). CDR3 coding DNA: TGTGCCTGGAGTGTGGGGGGGAATTTAGGGGCAGAGACCCAGTACTTC. Protein sequence: CAWSVGGNLGAETQYF.

This chain joins TRBV4-3 and TRBJ2-7, with 7 bases that match TRBD2. V trimming: 1 base; J trimming: 7 bases; junction bases outside the gene matches: 7. Germline V gives CDR1 LGHNA, CDR2 YSLEER. CDR3 length: 14 amino acids. CDR3 in DNA: TGCGCCAGCAGCCAAGGACTAGCAGTGGGAGAGCAGTACTTC. Translation: CASSQGLAVGEQYF.

The chain combines TRBV9 with TRBJ2-7; possibly TRBD1 for D (6 bases). V was pared by 0 bases and J by 1 base, with 11 bases between. Looked up from germline, CDR1 is SGDLS and CDR2 is YYNGEE. The CDR3 has 15 amino acids. The chain's CDR3 is CASSVEQGISYEQYF. The CDR3 DNA sequence: TGTGCCAGCAGCGTAGAACAGGGCATTTCCTACGAGCAGTACTTC. Full variable domain (rest looked up from reference TRBV9 and TRBJ2-7): DSGVTQTPKHLITATGQRVTLRCSPRSGDLSVYWYQQSLDQGLQFLIQYYNGEERAKGNILERFSAQQFPDLHSELNLSSLELGDSALYFCASSVEQGISYEQYFGPGTRLTVT.

The chain links TRBV15 to TRBJ2-1; 10 bases are a match to TRBD2. Germline values: CDR1 LNHNV, CDR2 YYDKDF (reference sequence). The CDR3 contains 17 residues. The J segment lost 7 bases and the V segment lost 9 bases, leaving 18 bases of the junction unmatched. The CDR3 loop is CATKGLAGDDAWNEQFF. The CDR3 region has the DNA TGTGCCACTAAGGGCCTAGCGGGAGACGACGCTTGGAATGAGCAGTTCTTC.